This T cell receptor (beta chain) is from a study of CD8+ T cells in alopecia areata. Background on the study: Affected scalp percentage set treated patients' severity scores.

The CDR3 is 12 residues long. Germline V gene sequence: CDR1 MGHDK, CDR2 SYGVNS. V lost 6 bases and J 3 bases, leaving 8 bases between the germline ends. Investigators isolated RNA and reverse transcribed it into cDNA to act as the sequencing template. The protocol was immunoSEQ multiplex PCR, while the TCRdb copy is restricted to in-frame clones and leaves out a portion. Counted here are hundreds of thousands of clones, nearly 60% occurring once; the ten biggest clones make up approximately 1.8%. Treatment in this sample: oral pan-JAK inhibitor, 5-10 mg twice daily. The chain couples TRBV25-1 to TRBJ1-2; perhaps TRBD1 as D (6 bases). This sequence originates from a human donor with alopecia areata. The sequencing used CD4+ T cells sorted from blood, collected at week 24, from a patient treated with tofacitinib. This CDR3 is CASRAGDYGYTF. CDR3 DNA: TGTGCCAGCAGGGCAGGGGACTATGGCTACACCTTC.